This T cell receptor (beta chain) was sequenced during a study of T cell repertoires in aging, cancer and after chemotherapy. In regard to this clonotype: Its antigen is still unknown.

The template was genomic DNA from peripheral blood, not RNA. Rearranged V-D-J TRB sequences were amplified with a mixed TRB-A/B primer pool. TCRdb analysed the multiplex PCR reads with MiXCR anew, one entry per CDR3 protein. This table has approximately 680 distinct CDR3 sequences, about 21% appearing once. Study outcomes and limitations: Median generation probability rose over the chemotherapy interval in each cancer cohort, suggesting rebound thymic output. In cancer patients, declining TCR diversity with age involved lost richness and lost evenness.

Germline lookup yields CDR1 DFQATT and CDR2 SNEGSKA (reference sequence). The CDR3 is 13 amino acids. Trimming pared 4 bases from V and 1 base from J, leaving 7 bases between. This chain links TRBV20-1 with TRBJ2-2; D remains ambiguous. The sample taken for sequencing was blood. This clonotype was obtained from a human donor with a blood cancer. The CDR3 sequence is CSAKGMNTGELFF. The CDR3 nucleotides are TGCAGTGCTAAAGGCATGAACACCGGGGAGCTGTTTTTT.